A selection of T cell receptor beta chains follows, all from one sample in a study of T cells in localized non-small cell lung cancer. The method was immunoSEQ multiplex PCR; TCRdb's version includes in-frame clones alone and lacks a portion of them. The data hold 65,000 or so clones, with approximately 80% observed a single time. Sequencing was performed on PBMCs, taken before any cancer treatment. The source of these receptors is a man aged 40-75 years with stage II lung adenocarcinoma. Both conserved end residues are part of each CDR3. Fields, in order: J gene, clone size, V gene, D gene, CDR3 protein, CDR3 DNA. A D gene is named only where the DNA matches it firmly. Only part of the rows carry a size: once, few, many, or a class if the clone is expanded.

J gene: TRBJ2-3; clone size: NA; V gene: TRBV5-1; D gene: TRBD1; CDR3 protein: CASSLLGQGTDTQYF; CDR3 DNA: TGCGCCAGCAGCTTACTAGGACAGGGGACAGATACGCAGTATTTT
J gene: TRBJ2-5; clone size: NA; V gene: TRBV5-1; D gene: TRBD2; CDR3 protein: CASTPGASGRTFQETQYF; CDR3 DNA: TGCGCCAGCACCCCGGGGGCTAGCGGGAGGACCTTCCAAGAGACCCAGTACTTC
J gene: TRBJ1-5; clone size: NA; V gene: TRBV5-8; D gene: NA; CDR3 protein: CASSLDVRGAGHSNQPQHF; CDR3 DNA: TGTGCCAGCAGCTTGGACGTCAGGGGAGCTGGTCACAGCAATCAGCCCCAGCATTTT
J gene: TRBJ1-5; clone size: NA; V gene: TRBV19; D gene: TRBD1; CDR3 protein: CASSIGTGGGQPQHF; CDR3 DNA: TGTGCCAGTAGTATAGGAACAGGGGGCGGTCAGCCCCAGCATTTT
J gene: TRBJ2-1; clone size: NA; V gene: TRBV6-5; D gene: TRBD2; CDR3 protein: CASSFRGRGVYNEQFF; CDR3 DNA: TGTGCCAGCAGTTTTCGCGGGAGGGGGGTTTACAATGAGCAGTTCTTC
J gene: TRBJ1-4; clone size: NA; V gene: TRBV29-1; D gene: NA; CDR3 protein: CSVEVAPNEKLFF; CDR3 DNA: TGCAGCGTTGAAGTGGCCCCGAATGAAAAACTGTTTTTT
J gene: TRBJ1-1; clone size: NA; V gene: TRBV18; D gene: TRBD1; CDR3 protein: CASSPPTGGGTEAFF; CDR3 DNA: TGTGCCAGCTCACCACCGACAGGGGGCGGCACTGAAGCTTTCTTT
J gene: TRBJ2-1; clone size: few; V gene: TRBV7-8; D gene: TRBD2; CDR3 protein: CASSLLAGGYNEQFF; CDR3 DNA: TGTGCCAGCAGTTTACTAGCGGGGGGTTACAATGAGCAGTTCTTC
J gene: TRBJ1-1; clone size: NA; V gene: TRBV18; D gene: TRBD1; CDR3 protein: CASSPGQGGRNTEAFF; CDR3 DNA: TGTGCCAGCTCACCGGGACAGGGAGGAAGAAACACTGAAGCTTTCTTT
J gene: TRBJ2-7; clone size: NA; V gene: TRBV7-6; D gene: NA; CDR3 protein: CASSSTDGHYEQYF; CDR3 DNA: TGTGCCAGCAGCTCGACAGACGGACACTACGAGCAGTACTTC
J gene: TRBJ2-1; clone size: NA; V gene: TRBV9; D gene: NA; CDR3 protein: CASSVVGQGQFF; CDR3 DNA: TGTGCCAGCAGCGTAGTCGGGCAGGGGCAGTTCTTC
J gene: TRBJ2-2; clone size: NA; V gene: TRBV9; D gene: NA; CDR3 protein: CASSVGGVTGELFF; CDR3 DNA: TGTGCCAGCAGCGTAGGGGGGGTCACCGGGGAGCTGTTTTTT
J gene: TRBJ1-5; clone size: NA; V gene: TRBV11-2; D gene: TRBD1; CDR3 protein: CASSSKRQGASEQPQHF; CDR3 DNA: TGTGCCAGCAGCTCCAAGCGACAGGGGGCCTCAGAACAGCCCCAGCATTTT
J gene: TRBJ2-5; clone size: NA; V gene: TRBV27; D gene: NA; CDR3 protein: CASSFSGTSRVGKTQYF; CDR3 DNA: TGTGCCAGCAGTTTCTCAGGGACCTCGAGGGTTGGAAAGACCCAGTACTTC
J gene: TRBJ2-3; clone size: few; V gene: TRBV6-6; D gene: NA; CDR3 protein: CASTPTSQVKGTQYF; CDR3 DNA: TGTGCCAGCACCCCGACTAGTCAAGTTAAAGGGACGCAGTATTTT
J gene: TRBJ1-4; clone size: once; V gene: TRBV2; D gene: NA; CDR3 protein: CASSEGRGSNEKLFF; CDR3 DNA: TGTGCCAGCAGTGAAGGGAGGGGTTCTAATGAAAAACTGTTTTTT
J gene: TRBJ2-7; clone size: NA; V gene: TRBV9; D gene: TRBD1; CDR3 protein: CASSVGTDSYEQYF; CDR3 DNA: TGTGCCAGCAGCGTCGGGACAGACTCCTACGAGCAGTACTTC
J gene: TRBJ2-7; clone size: once; V gene: TRBV30; D gene: NA; CDR3 protein: CAWSVTGPTSYEQYF; CDR3 DNA: TGTGCCTGGAGTGTAACGGGTCCAACGTCCTACGAGCAGTACTTC
J gene: TRBJ2-1; clone size: NA; V gene: TRBV29-1; D gene: NA; CDR3 protein: CSVVVFWDEQFF; CDR3 DNA: TGCAGCGTTGTAGTGTTTTGGGATGAGCAGTTCTTC
J gene: TRBJ1-2; clone size: once; V gene: TRBV7-2; D gene: NA; CDR3 protein: CASSLRGTYGYTF; CDR3 DNA: TGTGCCAGCAGCTTGCGGGGAACGTATGGCTACACCTTC
J gene: TRBJ2-1; clone size: NA; V gene: TRBV5-1; D gene: TRBD2; CDR3 protein: CASSSLTSGTPNEQFF; CDR3 DNA: TGCGCCAGCAGCTCACTGACTAGCGGGACCCCCAATGAGCAGTTCTTC
J gene: TRBJ1-1; clone size: NA; V gene: TRBV7-9; D gene: TRBD1; CDR3 protein: CASSLDGGQMNTEAFF; CDR3 DNA: TGTGCCAGCAGCTTAGACGGGGGACAGATGAACACTGAAGCTTTCTTT
J gene: TRBJ2-3; clone size: NA; V gene: TRBV11-2; D gene: NA; CDR3 protein: CASSLEGVGTDTQYF; CDR3 DNA: TGTGCCAGCAGCTTGGAGGGAGTGGGCACAGATACGCAGTATTTT
J gene: TRBJ2-7; clone size: once; V gene: TRBV19; D gene: NA; CDR3 protein: CASTPGNPYEQYF; CDR3 DNA: TGTGCCAGTACCCCAGGGAATCCCTACGAGCAGTACTTC
J gene: TRBJ2-7; clone size: NA; V gene: TRBV10-3; D gene: TRBD2; CDR3 protein: CAISGREGNYEQYF; CDR3 DNA: TGTGCCATCAGTGGACGGGAGGGGAACTACGAGCAGTACTTC
J gene: TRBJ1-1; clone size: few; V gene: TRBV5-5; D gene: NA; CDR3 protein: CASSSDPFGTEAFF; CDR3 DNA: TGTGCCAGCAGCTCCGACCCCTTCGGGACTGAAGCTTTCTTT
J gene: TRBJ2-5; clone size: NA; V gene: TRBV9; D gene: NA; CDR3 protein: CASTQGPQGGETQYF; CDR3 DNA: TGTGCCAGCACCCAGGGACCCCAGGGTGGGGAGACCCAGTACTTC
J gene: TRBJ1-1; clone size: NA; V gene: TRBV6-1; D gene: NA; CDR3 protein: CASTPGPARWTEAFF; CDR3 DNA: TGTGCCAGCACCCCCGGTCCGGCGAGGTGGACTGAAGCTTTCTTT
J gene: TRBJ2-1; clone size: NA; V gene: TRBV5-4; D gene: TRBD2; CDR3 protein: CASSTGASGNNEQFF; CDR3 DNA: TGTGCCAGCAGCACCGGGGCTAGCGGAAACAATGAGCAGTTCTTC
J gene: TRBJ2-7; clone size: NA; V gene: TRBV5-1; D gene: NA; CDR3 protein: CASSLGHSNGGQYF; CDR3 DNA: TGCGCCAGCAGCTTGGGTCACTCCAACGGAGGGCAGTACTTC
J gene: TRBJ2-5; clone size: NA; V gene: TRBV11-2; D gene: NA; CDR3 protein: CASSLDGTPRETQYF; CDR3 DNA: TGTGCCAGCAGCTTAGACGGGACCCCCAGAGAGACCCAGTACTTC
J gene: TRBJ2-7; clone size: NA; V gene: TRBV30; D gene: NA; CDR3 protein: CAWRLPGQNYEQYF; CDR3 DNA: TGTGCCTGGAGACTACCGGGACAAAACTACGAGCAGTACTTC
J gene: TRBJ2-3; clone size: NA; V gene: TRBV5-4; D gene: TRBD1; CDR3 protein: CASSQQGATTDTQYF; CDR3 DNA: TGTGCCAGCAGCCAACAGGGGGCGACCACAGATACGCAGTATTTT
J gene: TRBJ1-1; clone size: NA; V gene: TRBV7-7; D gene: TRBD1; CDR3 protein: CASSLGTGENTEAFF; CDR3 DNA: TGTGCTAGCAGCTTAGGGACAGGGGAAAACACTGAAGCTTTCTTT
J gene: TRBJ2-4; clone size: NA; V gene: TRBV5-4; D gene: TRBD2; CDR3 protein: CASSAGTSGIKNIQYF; CDR3 DNA: TGTGCCAGCAGCGCCGGGACTAGCGGGATTAAAAACATTCAGTACTTC
J gene: TRBJ1-1; clone size: NA; V gene: TRBV2; D gene: NA; CDR3 protein: CASSTERNTEAFF; CDR3 DNA: TGTGCCAGCAGTACTGAGCGGAACACTGAAGCTTTCTTT
J gene: TRBJ2-1; clone size: NA; V gene: TRBV27; D gene: TRBD2; CDR3 protein: CASRGLAGSDNEQFF; CDR3 DNA: TGTGCCAGCAGAGGACTAGCAGGTTCTGACAATGAGCAGTTCTTC
J gene: TRBJ1-1; clone size: NA; V gene: TRBV14; D gene: NA; CDR3 protein: CASSQGRRTGEAFF; CDR3 DNA: TGTGCCAGCAGCCAAGGGCGGCGAACTGGTGAAGCTTTCTTT
J gene: TRBJ1-2; clone size: NA; V gene: TRBV5-1; D gene: TRBD1; CDR3 protein: CASSPGVDRRIYGYTF; CDR3 DNA: TGCGCCAGCAGCCCTGGGGTGGACAGGAGAATCTATGGCTACACCTTC
J gene: TRBJ1-4; clone size: NA; V gene: TRBV7-6; D gene: TRBD1; CDR3 protein: CASSLNVGTVGEKLFF; CDR3 DNA: TGTGCCAGCAGCTTAAATGTTGGGACAGTGGGGGAAAAACTGTTTTTT
J gene: TRBJ2-2; clone size: NA; V gene: TRBV5-6; D gene: NA; CDR3 protein: CASSLVGADTGELFF; CDR3 DNA: TGTGCCAGCAGCTTGGTGGGGGCCGACACCGGGGAGCTGTTTTTT
J gene: TRBJ2-2; clone size: NA; V gene: TRBV18; D gene: NA; CDR3 protein: CASSPRVSTGELFF; CDR3 DNA: TGTGCCAGCTCACCTAGGGTGTCCACCGGGGAGCTGTTTTTT
J gene: TRBJ1-2; clone size: once; V gene: TRBV29-1; D gene: NA; CDR3 protein: CSAGGRGGGYTF; CDR3 DNA: TGCAGCGCCGGAGGCAGGGGAGGAGGCTACACCTTC